This TCR beta chain appears in the sequencing data of a study of CD4 T cells in relation to SARS-CoV-2 and coronaviruses. Uncultured naive and memory CD4+ T cells supplied DNA for deep TCR-beta sequencing. Clones were sequenced by immunoSEQ multiplex PCR, and TCRdb holds only the in-frame ones, with some missing. Among approximately 70,000 clones listed, approximately 95% were seen once. As to this clone: No antigen is known for it.

CD4+ T cells from unexposed donors were obtained before the COVID-19 pandemic (2011-2018). Naive and memory CD4+ T cells were separated from cryopreserved PBMCs. Study-wide findings and caveats: Culture-expanded clones reflect memory recall rather than primary priming during culture. Around 62% of donors had memory CD4+ clonotypes crossrecognizing SARS-CoV-2 and common cold coronavirus spike.

Germline-derived CDR1 and CDR2 are SGHDT and YYEEEE. V lost 4 bases and J lost 4, with 8 bases in between. This CDR3 region has 13 residues. The clonotype was recovered from a human donor in good health. Sequencing was done on a sample of naive CD4+ T cells from PBMCs. Subset of the sample: naive CD4+ T cells isolated by negative enrichment. V and J are TRBV5-6 and TRBJ2-2; the D is unclear. Here the CDR3 reads CASSQRPTGELFF. CDR3 bases: TGTGCCAGCAGCCAACGGCCCACCGGGGAGCTGTTTTTT. The full variable domain, its missing parts supplied by reference TRBV5-6 and TRBJ2-2, is DAGVTQSPTHLIKTRGQQVTLRCSPKSGHDTVSWYQQALGQGPQFIFQYYEEEERQRGNFPDRFSGHQFPNYSSELNVNALLLGDSALYLCASSQRPTGELFFGEGSRLTVL.